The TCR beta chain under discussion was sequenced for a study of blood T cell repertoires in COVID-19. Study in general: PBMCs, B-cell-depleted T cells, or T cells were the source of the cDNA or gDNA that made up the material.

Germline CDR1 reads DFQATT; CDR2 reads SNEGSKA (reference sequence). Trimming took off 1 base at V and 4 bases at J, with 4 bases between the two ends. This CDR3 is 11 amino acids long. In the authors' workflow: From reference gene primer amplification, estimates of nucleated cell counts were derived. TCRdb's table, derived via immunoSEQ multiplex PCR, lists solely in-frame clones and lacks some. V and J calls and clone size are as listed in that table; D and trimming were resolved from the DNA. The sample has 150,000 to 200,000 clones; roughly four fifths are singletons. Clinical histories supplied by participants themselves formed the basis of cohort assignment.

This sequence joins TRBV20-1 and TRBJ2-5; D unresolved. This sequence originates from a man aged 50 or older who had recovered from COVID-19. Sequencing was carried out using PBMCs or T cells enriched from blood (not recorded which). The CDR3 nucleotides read TGCAGTGCTAGAGTTCGAGAGACCCAGTACTTC. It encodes CSARVRETQYF.